This TCR beta chain is drawn from a study of CD8+ T cells in alopecia areata. Following extraction, RNA underwent reverse transcription to cDNA, which served as the sequencing template. Assay: immunoSEQ multiplex PCR; the TCRdb copy retains only in-frame clones and omits some. In the table there are 150,000 to 200,000 clones, 60% of which are singletons. Germline CDR1 is GTSNPN and CDR2 is SVGIG (reference sequence). CDR3 length: 16 amino acids. V lost 5 bases and J lost 1; bases outside the gene matches: 6. A word on this clone: Its antigen is currently unknown.

Treatment meaning: oral pan-JAK inhibitor, 5-10 mg twice daily. PBMCs, the starting material, were the source of sorted CD4+ and CD8+ T cells. Notes on the study in general: Only a single nonresponder existed, so baseline CD8+ expansion links stay unclear. Scalp clonality, along with expanded CD8+ clones among the top 100, was significantly decreased by tofacitinib.

This sample comprised CD4+ T cells sorted from blood, obtained at week 24, from a patient treated with tofacitinib. This chain connects TRBV30 to TRBJ2-5, with 14 bases that match TRBD2. The clonotype was recovered from a human donor with alopecia areata. DNA for the CDR3: TGTGCCTGGGCAAACGGACTAGCGGGGGGCCAAGAGACCCAGTACTTC. It codes for CAWANGLAGGQETQYF.